The rows below give T cell receptor beta chains drawn from one sample of a study of CD8+ T cells in alopecia areata. Only in-frame clones appear in the TCRdb table, and some are missing; sequencing was by immunoSEQ multiplex PCR. The table includes more than 100,000 clones, 53% detected once. Sequenced here: CD4+ T cells sorted from blood, sampled at week 4, from a patient treated with tofacitinib. The receptors come from a human donor with alopecia areata. CDR3s include the opening cysteine and the closing phenylalanine or tryptophan. The D gene is left open where the match is weak. Where a row states a size, it is once, few, many or the class of an expanded clone; other rows omit it.

v_call: TRBV23-1; clone_size: -; d_call: TRBD1; j_call: TRBJ1-1; cdr3_aa: CASRRPKPGQGTEAFF; cdr3_nt: TGCGCCAGCAGGCGACCTAAACCGGGACAGGGAACTGAAGCTTTCTTT
v_call: TRBV30; clone_size: -; d_call: TRBD2; j_call: TRBJ2-1; cdr3_aa: CARNSGKYNEQFF; cdr3_nt: TGTGCCCGCAACAGCGGGAAGTACAATGAGCAGTTCTTC
v_call: TRBV6-5; clone_size: -; d_call: -; j_call: TRBJ1-2; cdr3_aa: CASRTLSAYGYTF; cdr3_nt: TGTGCCAGCAGAACTCTGTCAGCCTATGGCTACACCTTC
v_call: TRBV4-2; clone_size: -; d_call: TRBD1; j_call: TRBJ1-2; cdr3_aa: CASSVNQGARDGYTF; cdr3_nt: TGTGCCAGCAGCGTTAACCAGGGGGCTAGGGATGGCTACACCTTC
v_call: TRBV2; clone_size: -; d_call: -; j_call: TRBJ2-4; cdr3_aa: CASRQGLDKNIQYF; cdr3_nt: TGTGCCAGCAGGCAGGGGTTAGACAAAAACATTCAGTACTTC
v_call: TRBV19; clone_size: -; d_call: TRBD2; j_call: TRBJ2-7; cdr3_aa: CASSIQSGSSYEQYF; cdr3_nt: TGTGCCAGTAGTATTCAAAGCGGGAGCTCCTACGAGCAGTACTTC
v_call: TRBV4-1; clone_size: -; d_call: -; j_call: TRBJ2-1; cdr3_aa: CASSLRLSYNEQFF; cdr3_nt: TGCGCCAGCAGCCTAAGACTGTCCTACAATGAGCAGTTCTTC
v_call: TRBV9; clone_size: -; d_call: -; j_call: TRBJ2-7; cdr3_aa: CASSVIGGPEQYF; cdr3_nt: TGTGCCAGCAGCGTAATTGGTGGACCGGAGCAGTACTTC
v_call: TRBV2; clone_size: -; d_call: -; j_call: TRBJ2-1; cdr3_aa: CASSEDGQGTYNEQFF; cdr3_nt: TGTGCCAGCAGTGAAGATGGGCAGGGTACCTACAATGAGCAGTTCTTC
v_call: TRBV30; clone_size: -; d_call: -; j_call: TRBJ2-1; cdr3_aa: CAWSTGVSNEQFF; cdr3_nt: TGTGCCTGGAGTACGGGAGTCTCAAATGAGCAGTTCTTC
v_call: TRBV19; clone_size: -; d_call: -; j_call: TRBJ1-3; cdr3_aa: CASSTGATGNTIYF; cdr3_nt: TGTGCCAGTAGTACAGGGGCGACTGGAAACACCATATATTTT
v_call: TRBV5-1; clone_size: -; d_call: TRBD1; j_call: TRBJ2-7; cdr3_aa: CASSRGQGFEEQYF; cdr3_nt: TGCGCCAGCAGCAGGGGACAGGGGTTCGAAGAGCAGTACTTC
v_call: TRBV5-1; clone_size: once; d_call: TRBD1; j_call: TRBJ1-1; cdr3_aa: CASSFSRQGMNTEAFF; cdr3_nt: TGCGCCAGCAGCTTCTCTCGACAGGGGATGAACACTGAAGCTTTCTTT
v_call: TRBV30; clone_size: -; d_call: -; j_call: TRBJ2-5; cdr3_aa: CAATPQGRRKTQYF; cdr3_nt: TGTGCCGCTACTCCACAGGGGAGGAGAAAGACCCAGTACTTC
v_call: TRBV30; clone_size: few; d_call: -; j_call: TRBJ2-3; cdr3_aa: CAWNDATDTQYF; cdr3_nt: TGTGCCTGGAATGACGCAACAGATACGCAGTATTTT
v_call: TRBV5-1; clone_size: -; d_call: TRBD1; j_call: TRBJ2-2; cdr3_aa: CASSRGQGTNTGELFF; cdr3_nt: TGCGCCAGCAGCCGAGGACAGGGGACGAACACCGGGGAGCTGTTTTTT
v_call: TRBV6-1; clone_size: few; d_call: -; j_call: TRBJ1-1; cdr3_aa: CASSERMGTLGTEAFF; cdr3_nt: TGTGCCAGCAGTGAAAGGATGGGGACCCTTGGCACTGAAGCTTTCTTT
v_call: TRBV11-3; clone_size: once; d_call: -; j_call: TRBJ1-1; cdr3_aa: CASSFHRNTEAFF; cdr3_nt: TGTGCCAGCAGCTTCCACAGGAACACTGAAGCTTTCTTT
v_call: TRBV9; clone_size: -; d_call: -; j_call: TRBJ2-7; cdr3_aa: CASGPSSYEQYF; cdr3_nt: TGTGCCTCCGGTCCCAGCTCCTACGAGCAGTACTTC
v_call: TRBV6-5; clone_size: -; d_call: -; j_call: TRBJ1-2; cdr3_aa: CASSYRGLHMPGYTF; cdr3_nt: TGTGCCAGCAGTTATCGGGGACTACATATGCCCGGCTACACCTTC
v_call: TRBV7-8; clone_size: -; d_call: -; j_call: TRBJ1-6; cdr3_aa: CASSGRSSYNSPLHF; cdr3_nt: TGTGCCAGCAGTGGCAGAAGCTCCTATAATTCACCCCTCCACTTT
v_call: TRBV29-1; clone_size: few; d_call: -; j_call: TRBJ1-1; cdr3_aa: CSVETLQSNTEAFF; cdr3_nt: TGCAGCGTTGAAACACTACAATCGAACACTGAAGCTTTCTTT
v_call: TRBV14; clone_size: -; d_call: -; j_call: TRBJ2-1; cdr3_aa: CASSLDGGYNEQFF; cdr3_nt: TGTGCCAGCAGCCTAGACGGGGGATACAATGAGCAGTTCTTC
v_call: TRBV6-5; clone_size: -; d_call: TRBD1; j_call: TRBJ1-1; cdr3_aa: CASSYRRGRSEAFF; cdr3_nt: TGTGCCAGCAGTTACAGAAGGGGGCGATCTGAAGCTTTCTTT
v_call: TRBV5-6; clone_size: -; d_call: TRBD2; j_call: TRBJ2-3; cdr3_aa: CASRLAGADTQYF; cdr3_nt: TGTGCCAGCAGGTTAGCGGGAGCCGATACGCAGTATTTT
v_call: TRBV30; clone_size: -; d_call: -; j_call: TRBJ1-2; cdr3_aa: CAWSRGYNYGYTF; cdr3_nt: TGTGCCTGGAGTAGGGGATATAACTATGGCTACACCTTC
v_call: TRBV14; clone_size: -; d_call: -; j_call: TRBJ2-3; cdr3_aa: CASSQDRTYNTDTQYF; cdr3_nt: TGTGCCAGCAGCCAAGACAGGACTTACAACACAGATACGCAGTATTTT
v_call: TRBV5-1; clone_size: -; d_call: TRBD1; j_call: TRBJ2-5; cdr3_aa: CASSVWDRPQETQYF; cdr3_nt: TGCGCCAGCAGCGTTTGGGACAGGCCACAAGAGACCCAGTACTTC
v_call: TRBV7-8; clone_size: few; d_call: TRBD1; j_call: TRBJ2-5; cdr3_aa: CASSLLRQGALKNQETQYF; cdr3_nt: TGTGCCAGCAGCTTACTGCGTCAGGGGGCTTTAAAGAACCAAGAGACCCAGTACTTC
v_call: TRBV2; clone_size: -; d_call: -; j_call: TRBJ2-7; cdr3_aa: CASSELLEQYF; cdr3_nt: TGTGCCAGCAGTGAGCTCCTCGAGCAGTACTTC
v_call: TRBV10-3; clone_size: -; d_call: -; j_call: TRBJ2-3; cdr3_aa: CAISGFAGIRDTQYF; cdr3_nt: TGTGCCATCAGTGGGTTTGCGGGAATACGAGATACGCAGTATTTT
v_call: TRBV30; clone_size: -; d_call: TRBD1; j_call: TRBJ1-1; cdr3_aa: CAWSVGTDTEAFF; cdr3_nt: TGTGCCTGGAGTGTCGGGACAGACACTGAAGCTTTCTTT
v_call: TRBV7-9; clone_size: -; d_call: -; j_call: TRBJ1-2; cdr3_aa: CASSLDRGYGYTF; cdr3_nt: TGTGCCAGCAGCTTAGACCGGGGATATGGCTACACCTTC
v_call: TRBV7-2; clone_size: -; d_call: TRBD1; j_call: TRBJ2-3; cdr3_aa: CASSPRGPDTQYF; cdr3_nt: TGTGCCAGCAGCCCGAGGGGGCCAGATACGCAGTATTTT
v_call: TRBV7-2; clone_size: -; d_call: TRBD2; j_call: TRBJ2-7; cdr3_aa: CASSLALRTSGEVSYEQYF; cdr3_nt: TGTGCCAGCAGCTTAGCGCTAAGGACTAGCGGGGAGGTCTCCTACGAGCAGTACTTC
v_call: TRBV20-1; clone_size: -; d_call: -; j_call: TRBJ2-3; cdr3_aa: CSAKHGGTQYF; cdr3_nt: TGCAGTGCTAAGCACGGAGGTACGCAGTATTTT
v_call: TRBV6-1; clone_size: -; d_call: TRBD1; j_call: TRBJ1-1; cdr3_aa: CASSERSGGFIEAFF; cdr3_nt: TGTGCCAGCAGTGAAAGGTCAGGGGGCTTTATTGAAGCTTTCTTT
v_call: TRBV29-1; clone_size: -; d_call: -; j_call: TRBJ1-2; cdr3_aa: CSVEQTALYGYTF; cdr3_nt: TGCAGCGTTGAACAGACAGCTCTCTATGGCTACACCTTC
v_call: TRBV27; clone_size: once; d_call: -; j_call: TRBJ1-1; cdr3_aa: CASSSAGMGDTEAFF; cdr3_nt: TGTGCCAGCAGTTCAGCAGGAATGGGGGACACTGAAGCTTTCTTT
v_call: TRBV28; clone_size: -; d_call: TRBD1; j_call: TRBJ1-1; cdr3_aa: CASSSSQGANEAFF; cdr3_nt: TGTGCCAGCAGTTCTAGCCAGGGGGCAAATGAAGCTTTCTTT
v_call: TRBV7-9; clone_size: -; d_call: TRBD1; j_call: TRBJ1-1; cdr3_aa: CASSLRQGNTEAFF; cdr3_nt: TGTGCCAGCAGCTTAAGACAGGGGAACACTGAAGCTTTCTTT